This TCR beta chain was identified during a study of T cells in Graves' hyperthyroidism and ophthalmopathy. Subjects aged 18 to 65 presented with newly diagnosed hyperthyroidism of less than 2 months' duration. Uncontrolled infection, other autoimmune disease, pregnancy or lactation excluded patients. Using RNA transcripts as the source, TCR beta CDR3 regions were amplified. During a first-round RT-PCR of the TCR CDR3, the HTBI primer set was used. TCRdb independently ran MiXCR on the multiplex PCR reads; one entry per CDR3 protein. Found here are over 150,000 distinct CDR3 sequences, 15% to 20% of them singletons; the top ten hold 25% to 35%. The study's findings and limits: Patients with ophthalmopathy were separated from those with stable hyperthyroidism by a 13 V-J model. Most clonotypes expanded in thyroid above 0.001 were likewise present in blood.

A note on this clonotype: The target antigen is unknown.

The sequence came from a woman aged 50 to 65 with Graves' hyperthyroidism. Sequences were obtained from blood.

CDR3 residues: CAWSASGDTQYF. In DNA form, the CDR3 reads TGTGCCTGGAGTGCTTCGGGCGATACGCAGTATTTT. The V gene is TRBV30, the J gene TRBJ2-3; D gene ambiguous. The CDR3 spans 12 residues. V was pared by 1 base and J by 6 bases, with 8 bases between. Germline lookup yields CDR1 GTSNPN and CDR2 SVGIG (reference sequence).